These T cell receptor beta chains were read from a single sample in a study of blood T cell repertoires in COVID-19. Produced via immunoSEQ multiplex PCR; TCRdb's table is partial and in-frame only. The sample gives about 100,000 clones, more than 65% of which show up once; under 35% is in the top ten. Sequenced: peripheral blood. The receptors here all came from a man in his sixties or seventies with active or convalescent COVID-19. CDR3s include the opening cysteine and the closing phenylalanine or tryptophan. D genes are given only for firm matches. Some rows have no size entry. The others give once, few or many, or a class for an expanded clone.

size	D	V	J	CDR3	DNA
.	.	TRBV4-1	TRBJ1-2	CASSQVWGQANYGYTF	TGCGCCAGCAGCCAAGTATGGGGGCAGGCTAACTATGGCTACACCTTC
.	.	TRBV5-5	TRBJ1-5	CASSLDRGNQPQHF	TGTGCCAGCAGCTTGGACAGGGGCAATCAGCCCCAGCATTTT
once	TRBD1	TRBV7-9	TRBJ1-6	CASSFNRGRNSPLHF	TGTGCCAGCAGCTTCAACAGGGGTCGGAATTCACCCCTCCACTTT
.	.	TRBV3-1/TRBV3-2	TRBJ1-1	CASSQVRQGEAFF	TGTGCCAGCAGCCAAGTGAGGCAGGGAGAAGCTTTCTTT
.	TRBD1	TRBV11-2	TRBJ2-5	CASSQGTGSQETQYF	TGTGCCAGCAGCCAAGGGACAGGTTCGCAAGAGACCCAGTACTTC
.	TRBD2	TRBV3-1/TRBV3-2	TRBJ2-7	CASSQPTSGQGEQYF	TGTGCCAGCAGCCAACCGACTAGCGGCCAGGGCGAGCAGTACTTC
.	TRBD2	TRBV24-1	TRBJ2-5	CATSRPGGQETQYF	TGTGCCACCTCCAGACCGGGGGGGCAAGAGACCCAGTACTTC
.	TRBD2	TRBV4-1	TRBJ2-1	CASSPLAGGIDNEQFF	TGCGCCAGCAGCCCCCTTGCGGGGGGAATTGACAATGAGCAGTTCTTC
.	TRBD2	TRBV6-2/TRBV6-3	TRBJ2-7	CASSSRGLAGETHEQYF	TGTGCCAGCAGTTCCCGAGGACTAGCGGGAGAAACCCACGAGCAGTACTTC
.	.	TRBV28	TRBJ2-2	CASSTRAAGELFF	TGTGCCAGCAGCACCAGGGCCGCCGGGGAGCTGTTTTTT
.	TRBD1	TRBV12-3/TRBV12-4	TRBJ1-1	CASDRAVTTEAFF	TGTGCCAGCGACAGGGCTGTTACCACTGAAGCTTTCTTT
few	.	TRBV28	TRBJ2-7	CASKFNRGRGTYEQYF	TGTGCCAGCAAGTTTAACCGGGGCAGGGGAACCTACGAGCAGTACTTC
once	TRBD1	TRBV7-2	TRBJ2-5	CASSSGTVRETQYF	TGTGCCAGCAGCTCCGGGACAGTAAGGGAGACCCAGTACTTC
.	.	TRBV3-1/TRBV3-2	TRBJ2-5	CASSLQRNSGEETQYF	TGTGCCAGCAGCCTGCAAAGAAATAGCGGAGAAGAGACCCAGTACTTC
.	TRBD1	TRBV11-2	TRBJ1-4	CASSPGTATNEKLFF	TGTGCCAGCAGCCCGGGGACAGCAACTAATGAAAAACTGTTTTTT
.	.	TRBV9	TRBJ2-5	CASSAYRELYQETQYF	TGTGCCAGCAGCGCCTACAGGGAATTGTACCAAGAGACCCAGTACTTC
.	TRBD2	TRBV4-2	TRBJ2-2	CASSQDLAGPNTGELFF	TGTGCCAGCAGCCAAGATCTAGCGGGTCCGAACACCGGGGAGCTGTTTTTT
.	.	TRBV4-3	TRBJ2-3	CASSQDFGATSTDTQYF	TGCGCCAGCAGCCAAGATTTCGGAGCGACGAGCACAGATACGCAGTATTTT
once	TRBD1	TRBV24-1	TRBJ2-5	CATSDRTGGQETQYF	TGTGCCACCAGTGATCGGACAGGGGGGCAAGAGACCCAGTACTTC
few	TRBD2	TRBV28	TRBJ2-5	CASSTRSGGAFQETQYF	TGTGCCAGCAGCACCCGTTCCGGGGGGGCCTTTCAAGAGACCCAGTACTTC
.	.	TRBV4-1	TRBJ2-4	CASSPGTQAKNIQYF	TGCGCCAGCAGCCCGGGGACTCAAGCCAAAAACATTCAGTACTTC
.	TRBD1	TRBV2	TRBJ2-7	CASAPGTASSYEQYF	TGTGCCAGCGCCCCGGGGACAGCAAGCTCCTACGAGCAGTACTTC
few	TRBD1	TRBV14	TRBJ2-4	CASNKTGQAKNIQYF	TGTGCCAGTAACAAGACAGGGCAGGCCAAAAACATTCAGTACTTC
.	.	TRBV28	TRBJ1-5	CASSLTVSNQPQHF	TGTGCCAGCAGTTTGACAGTCAGCAATCAGCCCCAGCATTTT
.	.	TRBV7-2	TRBJ1-1	CASSFGLSNTEAFF	TGTGCCAGCAGCTTTGGCCTTTCAAACACTGAAGCTTTCTTT
.	TRBD1	TRBV5-4	TRBJ2-1	CASSLVGGYGNEQFF	TGTGCCAGCAGCTTGGTAGGGGGCTACGGCAATGAGCAGTTCTTC
.	.	TRBV9	TRBJ2-5	CASSVDTVQETQYF	TGTGCCAGCAGCGTAGATACAGTACAAGAGACCCAGTACTTC
.	.	TRBV28	TRBJ2-4	CASSLMSRTENIQYF	TGTGCCAGCAGTTTGATGAGTAGGACAGAAAACATTCAGTACTTC
.	.	TRBV4-2	TRBJ1-4	CASSSTEEKLFF	TGTGCCAGCAGCTCGACAGAGGAAAAACTGTTTTTT
.	.	TRBV3-1/TRBV3-2	TRBJ1-1	CASSPALGGGNTEAFF	TGTGCCAGCAGCCCGGCCTTGGGTGGAGGGAACACTGAAGCTTTCTTT
.	TRBD1	TRBV30	TRBJ1-1	CASPGTGAGIEAFF	TGTGCCAGCCCCGGGACAGGGGCAGGTATTGAAGCTTTCTTT
.	TRBD2	TRBV10-3	TRBJ2-1	CAISPNLAGDEQFF	TGTGCCATCAGCCCGAATTTGGCGGGAGACGAGCAGTTCTTC
.	TRBD1	TRBV7-9	TRBJ2-1	CASSLIGRDRGPNEQFF	TGTGCCAGCAGCTTAATAGGTCGGGACAGGGGGCCAAATGAGCAGTTCTTC
.	TRBD1	TRBV10-3	TRBJ1-5	CAIGTDNQPQHF	TGTGCCATAGGGACAGACAATCAGCCCCAGCATTTT
.	TRBD2	TRBV6-1	TRBJ2-3	CASSAWGLAGGVTQYF	TGTGCCAGCAGTGCCTGGGGACTAGCGGGAGGGGTTACGCAGTATTTT
once	.	TRBV10-3	TRBJ2-1	CAITPGSDNEQFF	TGTGCCATCACGCCGGGGTCGGACAATGAGCAGTTCTTC
few	.	TRBV6-6	TRBJ1-1	CASSALQGIAEAFF	TGTGCCAGCAGTGCCCTCCAGGGGATTGCGGAAGCTTTCTTT
.	.	TRBV7-2	TRBJ1-2	CASSSQPTGNYGYTF	TGTGCCAGCAGCTCCCAACCGACGGGAAACTATGGCTACACCTTC
.	TRBD1	TRBV7-2	TRBJ1-6	CASSPTGQSNSPLHF	TGTGCCAGCAGCCCCACGGGACAGTCAAATTCACCCCTCCACTTT
.	TRBD1	TRBV4-3	TRBJ2-7	CASSQDRGQGAREQYF	TGCGCCAGCAGCCAAGATCGCGGACAGGGGGCGCGCGAGCAGTACTTC
few	TRBD1	TRBV14	TRBJ1-3	CASSLQRTGASTIYF	TGTGCCAGCAGCTTACAAAGGACAGGGGCTAGCACCATATATTTT
.	TRBD2	TRBV7-8	TRBJ2-4	CASSSTSGRRNIQYF	TGTGCCAGCAGCTCGACTAGCGGGAGAAGAAACATTCAGTACTTC